This TCR beta chain stems from a study of regulatory T cells in long-lasting Graves disease. General study results and limits: New patients shared around 980 public clonotypes, and persistent patients shared more, with under 3,000. Favoring TRBV28, TRBJ1-2 and TRBJ2-5 was a feature seen in persistent disease.

This CDR3 comprises 15 residues. The germline V gene has CDR1 SGHAT and CDR2 FQNNGV. Trimming cost V 4 bases and J 4 bases; bases outside gene matches: 5. Time point: newly diagnosed GD, antithyroid drugs for less than 3 months. RNA from PBMCs was the source of the TCR library. This clonotype appeared many times. Its target is not known. iRepertoire HTBI primers and Arm-PCR of CDR3 regions built TCR beta libraries. TCRdb called the multiplex PCR reads again in MiXCR, with one record for every CDR3 protein. Among 200,000 to 250,000 distinct CDR3 sequences listed, around a fifth were seen once. Another study also made use of these data, one on T cells in Graves' hyperthyroidism and ophthalmopathy. In that study: The TCR CDR3 was amplified in a first-round RT-PCR using the HTBI primer set. Ophthalmopathy got predicted by the model a median roughly 6.4 months before its onset.

Material: peripheral blood mononuclear cells (PBMCs), obtained at new diagnosis, from a patient treated with antithyroid drugs. The rearrangement joins TRBV11-2 to TRBJ1-2; TRBD1 matches 11 bases. The sequence was obtained from a woman aged 30 to 39 with Graves disease. The CDR3 loop reads CASSSRDRGIYGYTF. CDR3 nucleotides: TGTGCCAGCAGCTCCCGGGACAGGGGGATCTATGGCTACACCTTC.